The sequence of this T cell receptor beta chain was determined in a study of blood T cell repertoires in COVID-19. The wider study: Samples came from the United States, Italy and Spain, spanning acute and convalescent COVID-19. T cells, B-cell-depleted T cells, or PBMCs supplied cDNA or gDNA.

As handled by the study authors: For nucleated cells, counts were estimated from reference gene primer amplification. Some clones are missing from TCRdb's copy, which holds only in-frame ones; the method was immunoSEQ multiplex PCR. The D gene and trimming were derived from the DNA, and the V and J assignments and clone size from that table. The sample records about 78,000 clones, approximately 89% being singletons. This clone was seen a single time. Germline values: CDR1 SGDLS, CDR2 YYNGEE. Trimming cost V 3 bases and J 4 bases; bases outside gene matches: 3. There are 16 residues in the CDR3. The sequence derives from a man in his fifties or sixties with active or convalescent COVID-19. The sample taken for sequencing was peripheral blood. The chain links TRBV9 to TRBJ2-2; 13 positions match TRBD2. In nucleotides, the CDR3 is TGTGCCAGCAGCGAGGGACTAGCGGGGCGCACCGGGGAGCTGTTTTTT. As protein: CASSEGLAGRTGELFF.